The T cell receptor beta chain described here comes from a study of graft-versus-host responses after intestinal transplantation (dated by TCRdb to the early 2020s). Regarding the complete study: The transplants that recipients got were multivisceral, liver-intestinal, or isolated intestinal. Rather than going through the commercial service, samples from a few later patients were sequenced in-house on an Illumina MiSeq and processed with MiXCR. After intestinal transplantation, graft-versus-host and host-versus-graft alloreactive T cell clones were followed in the graft, circulation and bone marrow using bulk TCR-beta CDR3 sequencing. Alloreactive clones were identified by sequencing pre-transplant mixed lymphocyte reaction products and comparing these products with unstimulated pre-transplant donor and recipient T cells. A cohort of under 30 intestinal transplant recipients, including one retransplant, was enrolled, and a few patients lacking pretransplant specimens were excluded. Every recipient was given anti-thymocyte globulin induction, followed by about three years of maintenance tacrolimus and steroids. Donor T cell macrochimerism was defined as a peak of at least 4% donor T cells among recipient peripheral blood mononuclear cells.

Worth noting for this clone: The antigen it binds to is not known. No much larger clone exists at a distance of one base, and base qualities are not known.

Explained via the paper, the time point label denotes: cells obtained before transplantation from donor or recipient. CD3+CD4+ and CD3+CD8+ populations were FACS-sorted from unstimulated pre-transplant donor and recipient cells taken from spleen or lymph nodes. Broader findings and caveats from the paper: Patients with donor T cell macrochimerism had high GvH to HvG T cell clonal ratios in their allografts. GvH clones turned up in recipient bone marrow, with some appearing earlier in ileal mucosa or blood, a pattern consistent with an intestinal mucosal origin. Early after transplant, peak levels of circulating GvH clones were found to be associated with declines in HvG clones. Conclusions were limited by the relatively low number and heterogeneity of intestinal transplant patients.

V is pared back by 5 bases and J by 5 bases, with 9 bases lying between the germline termini. CDR1 and CDR2, looked up from the germline V gene, are MNHNS and SASEGT. Taken from cysteine to phenylalanine, the CDR3 has 13 residues. Solely the CDR3 DNA is kept, with 39 bases framed from the first base. The method behind the library was the immunoSEQ multiplex PCR assay. For most patients, genomic DNA was isolated using the Qiagen DNeasy Blood and Tissue Kit and was shipped frozen to Adaptive Biotechnologies for TCR sequencing. Adaptive Biotechnologies carried out high-throughput TCR-beta CDR3 sequencing of genomic DNA for most patients. In the original analysis: TCR sequencing data for around 19 patients were retrieved from Adaptive's ImmunoSEQ software; three other patients were processed with MiXCR and VDJtools. To correct CD4 versus CD8 sorting errors, any sequence found in both subsets at a frequency ratio below 5:1 was removed. Because the origin of CDR3 nucleotide sequences shared between donor and recipient could not be assigned, those sequences were removed. To be classed as alloreactive, a clone needed at least 2-fold expansion over unstimulated cells and a minimum CFSE-low frequency of 0.002% (template counts) or 0.001% (read counts). Clones were considered mappable if detected in sequenced pre-transplant spleen, lymph node, or MLR CFSE-low populations of the donor or recipient. The cumulative frequency of alloreactive clones was calculated as a percentage of all sequences, weighted by copy number. As stored in TCRdb, this immuneACCESS dataset retains in-frame rearrangements with V and J assigned. A fraction of the clones does not appear; measured against another copy, unresolved V genes explain less than half of the discrepancy, and the remainder lacks a known reason. That table is the source of V, J and clone size, and D and trimming were worked out from the DNA. For this sample there are around 100,000 clones; 90% to 95% appear just once. Roughly 0.17% of the sample lies in the top ten.

The rearranged chain carries TRBV6-1 and TRBJ2-2, with TRBD1 tentatively as D gene (6 bases match). Source: unstimulated CD4+ T cells sorted from spleen or lymph node cells, taken before transplant. The TCR comes from a human donor who was the organ donor for an intestinal transplant. The sequence in DNA is TGTGCCAGCAGTTCTCAGGGGACCGGGGAGCTGTTTTTT. Translated, this is CASSSQGTGELFF.